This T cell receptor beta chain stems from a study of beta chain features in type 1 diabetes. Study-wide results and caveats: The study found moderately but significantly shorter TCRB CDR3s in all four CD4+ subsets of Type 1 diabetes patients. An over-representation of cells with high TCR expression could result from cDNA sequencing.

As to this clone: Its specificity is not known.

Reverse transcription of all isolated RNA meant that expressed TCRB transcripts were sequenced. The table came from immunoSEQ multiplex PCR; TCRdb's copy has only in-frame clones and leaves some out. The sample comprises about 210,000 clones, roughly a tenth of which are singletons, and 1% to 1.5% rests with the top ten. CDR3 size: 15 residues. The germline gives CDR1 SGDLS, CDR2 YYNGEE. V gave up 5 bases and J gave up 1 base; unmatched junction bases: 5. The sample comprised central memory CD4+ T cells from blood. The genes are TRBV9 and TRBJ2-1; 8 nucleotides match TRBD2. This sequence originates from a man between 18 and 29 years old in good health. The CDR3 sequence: CASRSSGSSYNEQFF. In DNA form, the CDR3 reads TGTGCCAGCAGATCTAGCGGGTCTTCCTACAATGAGCAGTTCTTC. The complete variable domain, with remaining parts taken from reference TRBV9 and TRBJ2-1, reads DSGVTQTPKHLITATGQRVTLRCSPRSGDLSVYWYQQSLDQGLQFLIQYYNGEERAKGNILERFSAQQFPDLHSELNLSSLELGDSALYFCASRSSGSSYNEQFFGPGTRLTVL.